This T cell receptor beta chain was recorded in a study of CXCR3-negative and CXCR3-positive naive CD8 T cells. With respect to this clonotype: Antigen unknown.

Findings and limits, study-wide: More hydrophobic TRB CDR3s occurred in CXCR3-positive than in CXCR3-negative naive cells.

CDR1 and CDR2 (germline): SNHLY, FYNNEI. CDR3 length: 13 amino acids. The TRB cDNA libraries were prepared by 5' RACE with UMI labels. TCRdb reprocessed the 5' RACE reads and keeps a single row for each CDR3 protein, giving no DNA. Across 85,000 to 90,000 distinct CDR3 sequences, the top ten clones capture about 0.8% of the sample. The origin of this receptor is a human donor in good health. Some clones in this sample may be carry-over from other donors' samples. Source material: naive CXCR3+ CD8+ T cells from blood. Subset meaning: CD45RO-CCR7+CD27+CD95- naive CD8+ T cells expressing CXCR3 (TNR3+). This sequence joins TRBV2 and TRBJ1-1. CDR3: CARELTVSTEAFF.